Listed below are T cell receptor beta chains from one sample, sequenced in a study of beta chain features in type 1 diabetes. Repertoires were generated with immunoSEQ multiplex PCR, while TCRdb's copy carries only in-frame clones and drops some. The table has about 620,000 clones, roughly a sixth seen once. Sequenced sample: naive CD4+ T cells from blood. These receptor sequences come from a man in his late teens or twenties in good health. Each CDR3 is given without its conserved first and last residue. Fields, in order: D gene, J gene, V gene, CDR3 protein. D genes are given only for firm matches.

d_gene: -; j_gene: TRBJ1-2; v_gene: TRBV10-3; CDR3aa: ATRQGPQLFGYT
d_gene: TRBD2; j_gene: TRBJ2-7; v_gene: TRBV18; CDR3aa: ASSGGAGRTLKAYEQY
d_gene: TRBD2; j_gene: TRBJ2-2; v_gene: TRBV2; CDR3aa: ASGGLPGGELF
d_gene: -; j_gene: TRBJ2-4; v_gene: TRBV6-5; CDR3aa: ASSYLGGWEY
d_gene: TRBD2; j_gene: TRBJ2-1; v_gene: TRBV6-4; CDR3aa: ASSDQAGSSYNEQF
d_gene: -; j_gene: TRBJ2-7; v_gene: TRBV4-3; CDR3aa: ASSQDRRVAYEQY
d_gene: -; j_gene: TRBJ2-4; v_gene: TRBV7-6; CDR3aa: ASSLGPRVGGNIQY
d_gene: TRBD1; j_gene: TRBJ2-2; v_gene: TRBV11-2; CDR3aa: ASSSLPANRGANTGELF
d_gene: -; j_gene: TRBJ2-3; v_gene: TRBV29-1; CDR3aa: SVVRSTDTQY
d_gene: -; j_gene: TRBJ1-1; v_gene: TRBV7-3; CDR3aa: ASSLSRERLNTEAF
d_gene: TRBD1; j_gene: TRBJ2-7; v_gene: TRBV5-4; CDR3aa: ASSLRQGSSYEQY
d_gene: -; j_gene: TRBJ1-1; v_gene: TRBV6-6; CDR3aa: ASSGVGFGGTEAF
d_gene: TRBD1; j_gene: TRBJ1-2; v_gene: TRBV28; CDR3aa: ASSLAYGQGATYGYT
d_gene: -; j_gene: TRBJ1-6; v_gene: TRBV7-3; CDR3aa: ASSPGRDISVDSPLH
d_gene: TRBD1; j_gene: TRBJ2-2; v_gene: TRBV5-1; CDR3aa: ASSLATGAPGELF
d_gene: TRBD1; j_gene: TRBJ1-1; v_gene: TRBV29-1; CDR3aa: SVEDSWTGNTEAF
d_gene: -; j_gene: TRBJ2-3; v_gene: TRBV7-3; CDR3aa: ASSSRLSTDTQY
d_gene: -; j_gene: TRBJ2-4; v_gene: TRBV28; CDR3aa: ASSVPGKNIQY
d_gene: TRBD1; j_gene: TRBJ1-5; v_gene: TRBV27; CDR3aa: ASRDRAHQPQH
d_gene: TRBD1; j_gene: TRBJ2-5; v_gene: TRBV18; CDR3aa: ASSTGTGSQETQY
d_gene: -; j_gene: TRBJ1-2; v_gene: TRBV27; CDR3aa: ASTQGGAKTYGYT
d_gene: -; j_gene: TRBJ2-7; v_gene: TRBV5-1; CDR3aa: ASSGGTTRAYEQY
d_gene: -; j_gene: TRBJ1-2; v_gene: TRBV29-1; CDR3aa: SVDGQGGTYGYT
d_gene: -; j_gene: TRBJ2-7; v_gene: TRBV2; CDR3aa: ASSARTLTYEQY
d_gene: TRBD2; j_gene: TRBJ2-1; v_gene: TRBV4-3; CDR3aa: ASSQDQLAGSREQF
d_gene: TRBD1; j_gene: TRBJ1-2; v_gene: TRBV4-2; CDR3aa: ASSQAWDSRFS
d_gene: TRBD1; j_gene: TRBJ2-5; v_gene: TRBV5-1; CDR3aa: ASSLEGQGETQY
d_gene: TRBD1; j_gene: TRBJ2-6; v_gene: TRBV18; CDR3aa: ASSGQGSAGANVLT
d_gene: -; j_gene: TRBJ1-4; v_gene: TRBV7-2; CDR3aa: ASSLGRAATNEKLF
d_gene: TRBD1; j_gene: TRBJ1-6; v_gene: TRBV27; CDR3aa: ASSSAGTGVSPLH
d_gene: TRBD2; j_gene: TRBJ2-7; v_gene: TRBV18; CDR3aa: ASSLRLAGGPYYEQY
d_gene: TRBD1; j_gene: TRBJ1-2; v_gene: TRBV4-2; CDR3aa: ASSQTGPNYGYT
d_gene: -; j_gene: TRBJ2-4; v_gene: TRBV27; CDR3aa: ASGQDFLAKNIQY
d_gene: -; j_gene: TRBJ2-2; v_gene: TRBV30; CDR3aa: AWSVRILRTGELF
d_gene: -; j_gene: TRBJ1-1; v_gene: TRBV28; CDR3aa: ASSIPGKRVSTEAF
d_gene: -; j_gene: TRBJ1-1; v_gene: TRBV15; CDR3aa: ATSRDYVNTEAF
d_gene: TRBD2; j_gene: TRBJ2-5; v_gene: TRBV4-3; CDR3aa: ASSQDVPSGGPPYQETQY
d_gene: -; j_gene: TRBJ1-6; v_gene: TRBV28; CDR3aa: ATAGGQSYSSPLH
d_gene: -; j_gene: TRBJ2-1; v_gene: TRBV11-1; CDR3aa: ASSFSLAHEQF
d_gene: TRBD2; j_gene: TRBJ2-1; v_gene: TRBV9; CDR3aa: ASSVGEREGLNEQF
d_gene: -; j_gene: TRBJ1-5; v_gene: TRBV18; CDR3aa: ASSLLGNSNQPQH
d_gene: -; j_gene: TRBJ2-3; v_gene: TRBV10-2; CDR3aa: ASNVRGETDTQY
d_gene: -; j_gene: TRBJ1-2; v_gene: TRBV7-9; CDR3aa: ASSWPSYGYT